The 23 T cell receptor beta chains presented below share a single source sample, sequenced in a study of prognosis after radiotherapy for stage I lung cancer. Genomic DNA was subjected to two-round multiplex PCR for amplification of TCR beta CDR3. Specific primers for each TRBV and TRBJ gene were what first-round PCR used. MiXCR was run by TCRdb on the multiplex PCR reads, yielding one entry per CDR3 protein. Of more than 9,500 distinct CDR3 sequences listed, around 40% are singletons. Here the sequenced sample was PBMCs, taken before or after stereotactic body radiation therapy (not recorded which). The source is a donor older than 45 with non-small cell lung cancer.

Comment on this clonotype: With only one base between it and a far larger clone, this is likely a read error. The genes are TRBV6-9 and TRBJ2-1, with 9 bases lining up with TRBD2. The CDR3 sequence is 17 residues long. The germline CDR1 and CDR2 sequences are MNHGY and SVAAGI. The V segment lost 6 bases and the J segment 5 bases; nucleotides outside the gene matches: 14. The CDR3 here is CASSDAGAGGPDNEQFF. For the CDR3, the DNA is TGTGCCAGCAGCGACGCAGGCGCGGGAGGGCCCGACAATGAGCAGTTCTTC.

At least ten counts were recorded for this clonotype. This chain connects TRBV6-2 or TRBV6-3 to TRBJ2-1; unclear D gene. Germline V gene sequence: CDR1 MNHEY, CDR2 SVGEGT. The CDR3 spans 15 residues. Trimming pared 2 bases from V and 4 bases from J, leaving 12 bases between. The DNA of the CDR3 is TGTGCCAGCAGTTACGGCGCGGAAAGATACAATGAGCAGTTCTTC. Amino acids: CASSYGAERYNEQFF.

This clonotype was seen many times. The gene calls are TRBV6-1 and TRBJ1-5; TRBD1 might be the D (5 bases). Germline CDR1 MNHNS, CDR2 SASEGT. The CDR3 sequence is 14 residues long. Trimming stripped 7 bases from V and 4 bases from J, with 14 bases between. As DNA, the CDR3 is TGTGCCAGCACCACCTCCGGGGGGAATCAGCCCCAGCATTTT. It is translated as CASTTSGGNQPQHF.

This clonotype occurred many times. V usage is TRBV19 and J usage is TRBJ2-7; 8 bases match TRBD1. V lost 6 bases and J lost 5; bases outside the gene matches: 12. CDR1 is LNHDA, CDR2 SQIVND, per germline (reference sequence). There are 15 residues in the CDR3. The CDR3, as DNA: TGTGCCAGTAGCCTCACCCGGACAGGGATCCACGAGCAGTACTTC. Its translation is CASSLTRTGIHEQYF.

This clonotype was recorded at least ten times. This rearrangement joins TRBV30 to TRBJ2-5; 7 nucleotides line up with TRBD1. The V segment lost 0 bases and the J segment 4 bases; nucleotides outside the gene matches: 5. Germline values: CDR1 GTSNPN, CDR2 SVGIG (reference sequence). The CDR3 sequence is 14 residues long. Here the CDR3 reads CAWSVGQQVETQYF. The CDR3 coding sequence is TGTGCCTGGAGTGTGGGACAGCAAGTAGAGACCCAGTACTTC.

This clonotype has a count of ten or more. V gene TRBV7-2 combines with J gene TRBJ2-2; TRBD2 matches at 12 bases. V lost 1 base, J lost 5 bases, and 2 bases stayed unmatched. The CDR3 has 16 amino acids. Germline V gene sequence: CDR1 SGHTA, CDR2 FQGNSA. As DNA, the CDR3 is TGTGCCAGCAGCTTAGTTGGACTAGCGGGGACCGGGGAGCTGTTTTTT. Translation gives CASSLVGLAGTGELFF.

The table lists this clonotype with a few counts. V usage is TRBV19 and J usage is TRBJ2-7; the D is unclear. The germline V gene encodes CDR1 LNHDA and CDR2 SQIVND (reference sequence). V was cut by 7 bases and J by 1 base, with 8 bases left in between. This CDR3 is built from 12 residues. The CDR3 bases are TGTGCCAGTATTTCCCCTTCCTACGAGCAGTACTTC. Translation: CASISPSYEQYF.

This clonotype was detected a few times. The V gene is TRBV20-1, the J gene TRBJ2-7; the match to TRBD2 covers 9 bases. The CDR3 spans 14 residues. Looked up from germline, CDR1 is DFQATT and CDR2 is SNEGSKA (reference sequence). The junction had 10 bases not matched to a gene; V was cut back by 3 bases and J by 7 bases. The CDR3 reads CSASHASGTWEQYF. Here the CDR3 DNA reads TGCAGTGCTAGCCACGCTAGCGGGACCTGGGAGCAGTACTTC.

This clonotype has more than one count but fewer than ten. V usage is TRBV28 and J usage is TRBJ2-1; 10 positions agree with TRBD2. Germline V CDR1 and CDR2: MDHEN, SYDVKM. V lost 7 bases to trimming and J lost 1 base; unmatched junction nucleotides: 4. The CDR3 has 15 residues. The chain's CDR3 is CASTNSGGSYNEQFF. The CDR3 coding sequence is TGTGCCAGCACCAATAGCGGGGGGTCCTACAATGAGCAGTTCTTC. Variable domain in full (rest from reference TRBV28 and TRBJ2-1): DVKVTQSSRYLVKRTGEKVFLECVQDMDHENMFWYRQDPGLGLRLIYFSYDVKMKEKGDIPEGYSVSREKKERFSLILESASTNQTSMYLCASTNSGGSYNEQFFGPGTRLTVL.

This clonotype was observed at least ten times. The chain combines TRBV19 with TRBJ1-1, with D hard to call. Germline CDR1 and CDR2: LNHDA and SQIVND (reference sequence). Trimming took 5 bases from V and 1 from J, leaving 8 bases between them. This CDR3 is 13 amino acids long. This chain's CDR3 is CASSPTGNTEAFF. In nucleotides, the CDR3 is TGTGCCAGTAGTCCGACGGGGAACACTGAAGCTTTCTTT. Filled out from reference TRBV19 and TRBJ1-1, the complete variable domain reads DGGITQSPKYLFRKEGQNVTLSCEQNLNHDAMYWYRQDPGQGLRLIYYSQIVNDFQKGDIAEGYSVSREKKESFPLTVTSAQKNPTAFYLCASSPTGNTEAFFGQGTRLTVV.

This clonotype showed up just once. The chain uses TRBV5-6 and TRBJ2-1; D is unclear. V was cut by 0 bases and J by 4 bases, with 5 bases left in between. The CDR3 spans 13 residues. CDR1 is SGHDT and CDR2 is YYEEEE in the germline V gene. CDR3 coding DNA: TGTGCCAGCAGCTTGGATGAGTACAATGAGCAGTTCTTC. Its translation is CASSLDEYNEQFF.

A word on this clonotype: A far more abundant clone sits one base away, making this likely a read error. The genes are TRBV27 and TRBJ2-5; 9 positions match TRBD2. In germline, CDR1 is MNHEY, CDR2 SMNVEV (reference sequence). The CDR3 is 18 residues long. Trimming took 2 bases from V and 11 from J; bases not matched to a gene: 21. CDR3 bases: TGTGCCAGCAGTTTACGACCGGCTAGCGGGATGTCCTACAATGAGCAGTACTTC. Protein sequence: CASSLRPASGMSYNEQYF.

This clonotype was recorded many times. The chain employs TRBV20-1 and TRBJ1-6, with 11 bases lining up with TRBD1. The CDR3 is 14 residues long. Germline assignment: CDR1 DFQATT and CDR2 SNEGSKA (reference sequence). V lost 0 bases, J lost 9 bases, and 1 base stayed unmatched. CDR3 coding DNA: TGCAGTGCTAGAGAAGGGACAGGGGGTTCACCCCTCCACTTT. Amino acid sequence: CSAREGTGGSPLHF.

This clonotype was counted at least ten times. CDR3 loop: CASSQYATIRNTIYF. Here the CDR3 DNA reads TGTGCCAGCAGTCAGTACGCCACCATCCGAAACACCATATATTTT. The chain has TRBV6-1 and TRBJ1-3; no clear D. The V and J ends lost 5 bases and 5 bases respectively, with 16 bases between them. Per germline, CDR1 MNHNS and CDR2 SASEGT. The CDR3 runs 15 residues.

Many counts were recorded for this clonotype. This chain uses TRBV28 with TRBJ1-1; 11 nucleotides line up with TRBD1. Germline V gene lookup returns CDR1 MDHEN and CDR2 SYDVKM. The J segment lost 6 bases and the V segment lost 4 bases, leaving 10 bases of the junction unmatched. This CDR3 region has 16 residues. The CDR3 spells CASSSPGQGAGAEAFF. The CDR3 region has the DNA TGTGCCAGCAGTTCCCCAGGACAGGGGGCTGGAGCTGAAGCTTTCTTT.

In this sample, this clonotype turned up many times. The chain employs TRBV25-1 and TRBJ2-5; D remains ambiguous. Germline V gives CDR1 MGHDK, CDR2 SYGVNS. This CDR3 region has 12 residues. V was trimmed by 3 bases and J by 0 bases, leaving 2 bases between them. CDR3 amino acids: CASSDHQETQYF. For the CDR3, the DNA is TGTGCCAGCAGTGATCACCAAGAGACCCAGTACTTC.

The chain combines TRBV7-9 with TRBJ1-2; D is undetermined. V was pared by 5 bases and J by 8 bases, with 9 bases between. This CDR3 is 11 amino acids long. Germline CDR1 is SEHNR and CDR2 is FQNEAQ (reference sequence). CDR3 loop: CASSAGEGYTF. The CDR3 nucleotides are TGTGCCAGCAGCGCCGGGGAGGGCTACACCTTC.

The rearrangement joins TRBV19 to TRBJ2-3, with 8 bases identical to TRBD2. The germline V gene encodes CDR1 LNHDA and CDR2 SQIVND (reference sequence). The CDR3 length is 19 residues. V trimming: 5 bases; J trimming: 1 base; junction bases outside the gene matches: 17. CDR3 in amino acids: CASSPTDISGTYRTDTQYF. CDR3 in DNA: TGTGCCAGTAGTCCGACGGATATTAGCGGGACCTACCGCACAGATACGCAGTATTTT.

Concerning this clonotype itself: At one boundary the junction diverges from the germline segment, which might be a read error. V gene TRBV20-1 combines with J gene TRBJ2-1; 9 positions agree with TRBD2. The V gene's germline CDR1 is DFQATT and CDR2 SNEGSKA (reference sequence). This CDR3 contains 15 residues. CDR3 sequence reads: CSARKGLAGLSERFF. The CDR3 DNA is TGCAGTGCTAGAAAGGGACTAGCAGGTTTATCTGAGCGGTTCTTC.

In this sample, this clonotype is medium-sized. V is TRBV6-1 and J is TRBJ2-3, with TRBD2 matching 13 bases. V dropped 5 bases and J dropped 11; count of bases not matched to a gene: 10. CDR1 is MNHNS, CDR2 SASEGT, per germline. This CDR3 contains 15 residues. CDR3 in DNA: TGTGCCAGCAGTCCCGGGACTAGCGGGATAATCGAGCAGTATTTT. It translates to CASSPGTSGIIEQYF.

This clonotype was seen many times. This chain uses TRBV9 with TRBJ1-1; no clear D. The V and J ends lost 0 bases and 3 bases respectively, with 9 bases between them. The CDR3 is 14 residues long. Looked up from germline, CDR1 is SGDLS and CDR2 is YYNGEE. The CDR3 DNA reads as TGTGCCAGCAGCGTAGGGTCCGTGGACACTGAAGCTTTCTTT. This codes for CASSVGSVDTEAFF.

This clonotype was detected many times. The chain uses TRBV5-1 and TRBJ2-3; 8 bases are shared with TRBD2. V lost 4 bases, J lost 1 base, and 5 bases stayed unmatched. CDR3 size: 15 residues. From germline, CDR1 is SGHRS and CDR2 YFSETQ. In DNA, the CDR3 is TGCGCCAGCAGCCGGGGGGGCGGAGGCACAGATACGCAGTATTTT. It specifies CASSRGGGGTDTQYF.

By share, this clonotype counts as medium-sized (0.01 to 0.1%). The chain carries TRBV4-2 and TRBJ2-7; unclear D gene. The CDR3 spans 15 residues. In germline, CDR1 is LGHNA, CDR2 YNFKEQ. The germline V and J ends were trimmed by 0 bases and 1 base, with 10 bases remaining between them. The CDR3 nucleotides are TGTGCCAGCAGCCAAGATGCTAGTTTTTCCTACGAGCAGTACTTC. Its translation is CASSQDASFSYEQYF.